These 27 T cell receptor beta chains came from one sample sequenced in a study of regulatory T cells in long-lasting Graves disease. Combining iRepertoire HTBI primers with Arm-PCR of CDR3 regions, the authors built TCR beta libraries. TCRdb processed the multiplex PCR reads anew with MiXCR; each CDR3 protein has one entry. The table has 680,000 or so distinct CDR3 sequences, roughly 16% seen once; the top ten hold around a sixth. The sample's time point: newly diagnosed GD, antithyroid drugs for less than 3 months. RNA extracted from PBMCs served as the sequencing template. These sequences were also reported in another study, on T cells in Graves' hyperthyroidism and ophthalmopathy.

The input for sequencing was peripheral blood mononuclear cells (PBMCs), taken at new diagnosis, from a patient treated with antithyroid drugs. The source of these receptors is a woman between 25 and 40 years old with Graves disease.

Only a few counts were recorded for this clonotype. The gene calls are TRBV19 and TRBJ2-1; the match to TRBD2 covers 10 bases. J was trimmed by 1 base and V by 4 bases; bases with no gene match: 13. The germline V gene encodes CDR1 LNHDA and CDR2 SQIVND (reference sequence). CDR3 length equals 19 residues. The CDR3 coding sequence is TGTGCCAGTAGTACCCGAGGGGCTAGCGGGAGTGGGTCCTACAATGAGCAGTTCTTC. Translation: CASSTRGASGSGSYNEQFF. The full variable domain, completed using reference TRBV19 and TRBJ2-1, is DGGITQSPKYLFRKEGQNVTLSCEQNLNHDAMYWYRQDPGQGLRLIYYSQIVNDFQKGDIAEGYSVSREKKESFPLTVTSAQKNPTAFYLCASSTRGASGSGSYNEQFFGPGTRLTVL.

The chain recombines TRBV5-5 with TRBJ1-2; D is uncertain. This CDR3 is built from 15 residues. V was cut by 0 bases and J by 3 bases, with 12 bases left in between. Germline CDR1 reads SGHKS; CDR2 reads YYEKEE (reference sequence). The CDR3 loop is CASSLALGGDYGYTF. The CDR3 DNA reads TGTGCCAGCAGCTTGGCCTTGGGCGGGGACTATGGCTACACCTTC.

V is TRBV18 and J is TRBJ2-1, with D maybe TRBD1 (5 bases). V dropped 0 bases and J dropped 6 bases, with 9 bases sitting between them. The CDR3 sequence is 14 residues long. Germline V CDR1 and CDR2: KGHSH, LQKENI. The CDR3, as DNA: TGTGCCAGCTCACCACCGGGGCTGGGCAATGAGCAGTTCTTC. This gives the protein CASSPPGLGNEQFF.

The CDR3 region is CASSQGQGAFNEKLFF. CDR3 bases: TGCGCCAGCAGCCAGGGACAGGGAGCATTTAATGAAAAACTGTTTTTT. The J gene is TRBJ1-4, the V gene TRBV5-1, with 9 bases lining up with TRBD1. From germline, CDR1 is SGHRS and CDR2 YFSETQ. The CDR3 sequence is 16 residues long. Germline trimming cut 4 bases from V and 4 bases from J; bases unmatched to any gene: 8.

The table lists this clonotype with a few counts. This rearrangement joins TRBV3-1 to TRBJ1-6; 10 bases match TRBD1. Germline CDR1 is LGHDT and CDR2 is YNNKEL (reference sequence). J was trimmed by 10 bases and V by 1 base; bases with no gene match: 10. CDR3 length: 17 amino acids. The CDR3 region is CASSQGRLGQGGSPLHF. CDR3 DNA: TGTGCCAGCAGCCAAGGCCGTCTAGGACAGGGGGGGTCACCCCTCCACTTT.

In its sample, this clonotype was seen a few times. The chain couples TRBV9 to TRBJ1-4; TRBD1 is a possible D gene (5 bases). Germline V gives CDR1 SGDLS, CDR2 YYNGEE. Trimming pared 4 bases from V and 6 bases from J, leaving 19 bases between. The CDR3 spans 16 residues. The CDR3 here is CASSPGPFVSDEKLFF. The CDR3 DNA follows: TGTGCCAGCAGCCCGGGACCCTTTGTGAGCGATGAAAAACTGTTTTTT.

This clonotype was observed at least ten times. The CDR3 reads CASSPFEGTNYGYTF. For the CDR3, the DNA is TGTGCCAGCAGCCCCTTTGAGGGGACAAACTATGGCTACACCTTC. The J gene is TRBJ1-2, the V gene TRBV28, with D perhaps TRBD1 (6 bases). The CDR3 loop spans 15 amino acids. The V gene lost 6 bases and the J gene lost 2 bases, with 16 bases spanning the gap. The germline CDR1 and CDR2 sequences are MDHEN and SYDVKM.

The table lists this clonotype with many counts. The chain has TRBV28 and TRBJ1-5; D remains ambiguous. This CDR3 is 13 amino acids long. V shed 5 bases and J shed 4 bases, with 9 bases lying between them. Germline-derived CDR1 and CDR2 are MDHEN and SYDVKM. DNA of the CDR3: TGTGCCAGCAGTGAGACACCGAATCAGCCCCAGCATTTT. Protein: CASSETPNQPQHF.

To note about this clonotype: Being one base from a much bigger clone, this may be a read error. The V and J genes are TRBV7-9 and TRBJ2-5; D is possibly TRBD1 or TRBD2 (5 bases each). Germline lookup yields CDR1 SEHNR and CDR2 FQNEAQ (reference sequence). This CDR3 comprises 12 residues. Between the trimmed V and J ends, which lost 3 bases and 11 bases, there was a span of 13 bases. The CDR3 spells CASSFGASEQYF. The CDR3 DNA is TGTGCCAGCAGCTTCGGGGCGAGTGAGCAGTACTTC.

This clonotype was detected ten times or more. The V call is TRBV7-2, the J call TRBJ2-5; no clear D gene. V shed 2 bases and J shed 1 base, with 11 bases lying between them. The CDR3 consists of 15 residues. Germline CDR1 reads SGHTA; CDR2 reads FQGNSA. CDR3 loop: CASSLSYHTQETQYF. CDR3 coding DNA: TGTGCCAGCAGCTTAAGCTACCACACCCAAGAGACCCAGTACTTC.

This clonotype was observed many times. The genes are TRBV11-2 and TRBJ1-5, with D unresolved. The CDR3 is 14 residues long. The ends were cut back, 1 base at V and 6 bases at J, with 10 bases in the middle. CDR1 and CDR2 (germline): SGHAT, FQNNGV. CDR3 sequence (DNA): TGTGCCAGCAGCTTAGGCCTTGAGAGTCAGCCCCAGCATTTT. Translating it yields CASSLGLESQPQHF.

The chain recombines TRBV14 with TRBJ1-4; a possible D gene is TRBD1 (6 bases). V was pared by 4 bases and J by 5 bases, with 11 bases between. This CDR3 is 14 amino acids long. Per germline, CDR1 SGHDN and CDR2 FVKESK. CDR3 nucleotides: TGTGCCAGCAGCCGGCAGGGGAAGAATGAAAAACTGTTTTTT. This sequence encodes CASSRQGKNEKLFF.

This clonotype was observed at least ten times. The chain employs TRBV28 and TRBJ1-1; no reliable D call. Germline lookup yields CDR1 MDHEN and CDR2 SYDVKM. The CDR3 sequence is 14 residues long. Trimming pared 2 bases from V and 0 bases from J, leaving 7 bases between. Here the CDR3 reads CASSLMKVNTEAFF. In DNA, the CDR3 is TGTGCCAGCAGTTTAATGAAAGTGAACACTGAAGCTTTCTTT.

This clonotype was seen a handful of times. The chain recombines TRBV27 with TRBJ2-7; D gene unclear. Trimming pared 2 bases from V and 1 base from J, leaving 12 bases between. The CDR3 covers 15 residues. Germline V lookup: CDR1 MNHEY, CDR2 SMNVEV (reference sequence). CDR3 amino acids: CASSLRGSLSYEQYF. DNA for the CDR3: TGTGCCAGCAGTTTACGCGGCAGCTTATCCTACGAGCAGTACTTC.

This clonotype was picked up many times. V and J are TRBV7-6 and TRBJ2-7, with 7 bases aligning to TRBD2. Germline loops: CDR1 SGHVS, CDR2 FNYEAQ. Trimming removed 4 bases from V and 0 bases from J; junction bases left unmatched: 9. This CDR3 is built from 16 residues. The DNA of the CDR3 is TGTGCCAGCAGCTCACGCGGGACTACTAACTCCTACGAGCAGTACTTC. It codes for CASSSRGTTNSYEQYF.

The chain links TRBV28 to TRBJ1-5; perhaps TRBD1 as D (6 bases). Germline V gene lookup returns CDR1 MDHEN and CDR2 SYDVKM. V lost 1 base and J lost 2, with 12 bases in between. The CDR3 has 16 residues. The CDR3 reads CASSLSYRGGNQPQHF. In nucleotides, the CDR3 is TGTGCCAGCAGTTTATCCTATAGGGGGGGCAATCAGCCCCAGCATTTT.

The V gene is TRBV30, the J gene TRBJ1-6; D not resolved. There are 14 residues in the CDR3. Per the germline V gene, CDR1 is GTSNPN and CDR2 is SVGIG (reference sequence). The V end lost 3 bases, the J end lost 5 bases, and 11 bases lay between the germline ends. This chain's CDR3 is CAWRPPENNSPLHF. CDR3 coding DNA: TGTGCCTGGAGACCTCCCGAGAATAATTCACCCCTCCACTTT.

This chain uses TRBV7-6 with TRBJ2-3; D may match TRBD1 or TRBD2 (5 bases each). With 1 base removed from V and 0 bases from J, the gap between germline ends came to 17 bases. The CDR3 runs 18 residues. CDR1 is SGHVS, CDR2 FNYEAQ, per germline. This CDR3 is CASSLEGVGTSSTDTQYF. Written as DNA, the CDR3 is TGTGCCAGCAGCTTAGAAGGGGTGGGGACGTCTAGCACAGATACGCAGTATTTT.

This clonotype was seen repeatedly, ten times or more. The chain uses TRBV12-3 or TRBV12-4 and TRBJ2-5; 10 bases agree with TRBD2. The CDR3 has 16 amino acids. V shed 3 bases and J 5 bases; nucleotides not matched to a gene: 9. The CDR3 sequence: CASSFGLAEARETQYF. CDR3 in DNA: TGTGCCAGCAGTTTCGGACTAGCGGAGGCCAGGGAGACCCAGTACTTC.

This clonotype was counted a few times. V and J are TRBV30 and TRBJ2-3; 7 bases are a match to TRBD2. V dropped 2 bases and J dropped 1; count of bases not matched to a gene: 3. CDR1 and CDR2 from the germline V gene are GTSNPN and SVGIG (reference sequence). This CDR3 has 14 amino acids. As DNA, the CDR3 is TGTGCCTGGAGTCGAACTAGCGGCACAGATACGCAGTATTTT. Protein sequence: CAWSRTSGTDTQYF.

Comments on this clonotype: It is likely a read error: a sequence one base away is far more abundant. This chain joins TRBV6-2 or TRBV6-3 and TRBJ1-1; TRBD1 is a possible D gene (5 bases). The CDR3 runs 13 residues. Per germline, CDR1 MNHEY and CDR2 SVGEGT. V shed 4 bases and J shed 4 bases, with 10 bases lying between them. In DNA form, the CDR3 reads TGTGCCAGCAGTTTTGGGACGAGCACTGAAGCTTTCTTT. Residues: CASSFGTSTEAFF.

This clonotype has only a few counts. CDR3 sequence reads: CAWSSGWITGELFF. CDR3 DNA sequence: TGTGCCTGGAGTTCGGGTTGGATCACCGGGGAGCTGTTTTTT. The V gene is TRBV30, the J gene TRBJ2-2; the D is unclear. Germline-derived CDR1 and CDR2 are GTSNPN and SVGIG (reference sequence). The length of the CDR3 is 14 residues. V was pared by 2 bases and J by 4 bases, with 11 bases between.

The rearrangement links TRBV2 to TRBJ2-7; D unresolved. Per germline, CDR1 SNHLY and CDR2 FYNNEI. The CDR3 extends over 16 amino acids. V lost 7 bases and J 1 base, leaving 20 bases between the germline ends. CDR3 nucleotide sequence: TGTGCCAGCACCTTCTCAGGAGTACTAAGGTCCTACGAGCAGTACTTC. Translating it yields CASTFSGVLRSYEQYF.

This clonotype turned up a few times. The chain uses TRBV20-1 and TRBJ1-5; possible D gene TRBD1, 6 bases. The CDR3 loop spans 14 amino acids. V dropped 2 bases and J dropped 0 bases, with 8 bases sitting between them. Germline V CDR1 and CDR2: DFQATT, SNEGSKA (reference sequence). The DNA for the CDR3 is TGCAGTGCTAGACAGGGGCATAGCAATCAGCCCCAGCATTTT. This codes for CSARQGHSNQPQHF.

Points on this clonotype: This may be a read error, as it is one base from a much larger clone. The chain employs TRBV11-2 and TRBJ2-7; TRBD1 agrees at 8 bases. The CDR3 spans 17 residues. The J segment lost 4 bases and the V segment lost 10 bases, leaving 21 bases of the junction unmatched. In germline, CDR1 is SGHAT, CDR2 FQNNGV. CDR3 loop: CANRTGPGRGLGYEQYF. The DNA of the CDR3 is TGTGCCAACAGAACTGGTCCCGGCAGGGGGCTTGGGTACGAGCAGTACTTC.

As regards this clonotype: This sequence may be a read error, since a much larger clone differs from it by one base. V usage is TRBV3-1 and J usage is TRBJ2-7; a weak D match, TRBD2 (5 bases). The ends were cut back, 3 bases at V and 3 bases at J, with 6 bases in the middle. This CDR3 contains 12 residues. Germline CDR1 reads LGHDT; CDR2 reads YNNKEL (reference sequence). CDR3 DNA sequence: TGTGCCAGCAGCCACACTAGCTACGAGCAGTACTTC. Its protein is CASSHTSYEQYF.

This chain uses TRBV30 with TRBJ2-7, with a possible D match to TRBD1 (6 bases). Germline CDR1 reads GTSNPN; CDR2 reads SVGIG (reference sequence). With 1 base removed from V and 2 bases from J, the gap between germline ends came to 12 bases. The CDR3 totals 14 residues. In DNA form, the CDR3 reads TGTGCCTGGAGTGGACAGGTTATTACCTACGAGCAGTACTTC. Its translation: CAWSGQVITYEQYF.